The source of this T cell receptor beta chain is a study of siplizumab effects on memory and regulatory T cells. V shed 2 bases and J shed 3 bases, with 8 bases lying between them. Germline V gene data show CDR1 as MNHEY and CDR2 as SVGAGI. CDR3 length: 14 residues. The assay was immunoSEQ multiplex PCR, and TCRdb's table has in-frame clones only and misses some. The sample consists of approximately 100,000 clones, approximately 92% of them appearing once. In this sample, this clone turned up once. Antigen: not known. Points from the study as a whole: There was no confirmation of the suppressive function of proliferating Tregs from siplizumab cultures. Naive T cells looked more diverse than memory cells and looked like major alloresponse contributors. Alloreactive sequences traceable to unstimulated CD4+ memory cells declined significantly under siplizumab. The Treg-derived share of mappable alloreactive CD4+ clones averaged approximately 71% with siplizumab and 26.9% in controls.

The sequenced sample consisted of non-Treg CD4+ T cells sorted from blood. The chain carries TRBV6-5 and TRBJ1-5; D is possibly TRBD1 (5 bases). This sequence was found in a human donor in good health. Written as DNA, the CDR3 is TGTGCCAGCAGTTACCGGGGCTACAATCAGCCCCAGCATTTT. As protein: CASSYRGYNQPQHF.